A selection of T cell receptor beta chains follows, all from one sample in a study of blood T cell repertoires in COVID-19. Sequenced by immunoSEQ multiplex PCR; TCRdb stores in-frame clones only, minus some. The sample contains roughly 99,000 clones, about nine tenths of which appear only once. The source material was peripheral blood. The receptors were gathered from a woman aged 25 to 39 with acute or convalescent COVID-19. Both conserved end residues are part of each CDR3. Fields, in order: J gene, V gene, clone size, D gene, CDR3 DNA, CDR3 protein. The D gene is left open where the match is weak. Expanded clones get a size class; other rows say once, few or many, or leave the size out.

j_call: TRBJ1-4
v_call: TRBV27
clone_size: NA
d_call: NA
cdr3_nt: TGTGCCAGCAGGCAGGGTTTCCGGACTGAAAAACTGTTTTTT
cdr3_aa: CASRQGFRTEKLFF

j_call: TRBJ1-6
v_call: TRBV28
clone_size: NA
d_call: NA
cdr3_nt: TGTGCCACAGACGGGAATAATTCACCCCTCCACTTT
cdr3_aa: CATDGNNSPLHF

j_call: TRBJ2-1
v_call: TRBV19
clone_size: NA
d_call: NA
cdr3_nt: TGTGCCAGTAGTATACGCTCCAGGTCGGACAATGAGCAGTTCTTC
cdr3_aa: CASSIRSRSDNEQFF

j_call: TRBJ2-3
v_call: TRBV7-9
clone_size: NA
d_call: NA
cdr3_nt: TGTGCCAGCAGCACCTTTGCAGGGCTCTTTAGCACAGATACGCAGTATTTT
cdr3_aa: CASSTFAGLFSTDTQYF

j_call: TRBJ1-1
v_call: TRBV28
clone_size: NA
d_call: NA
cdr3_nt: TGTGCCACCACTACCGAACAGGGAATCAATGCTGAAGCTTTCTTT
cdr3_aa: CATTTEQGINAEAFF

j_call: TRBJ2-1
v_call: TRBV7-2
clone_size: NA
d_call: NA
cdr3_nt: TGTGCCAGCAGCACCACCGGGACTTCATACAATGAGCAGTTCTTC
cdr3_aa: CASSTTGTSYNEQFF

j_call: TRBJ1-3
v_call: TRBV11-2
clone_size: once
d_call: TRBD1
cdr3_nt: TGTGCCAGCAGCTTAGATCTTGCGGGACAGGGACTCTACACCATATATTTT
cdr3_aa: CASSLDLAGQGLYTIYF

j_call: TRBJ2-3
v_call: TRBV7-8
clone_size: NA
d_call: TRBD2
cdr3_nt: TGTGCCAGCAGCTGGGGCGGGAGGTATGCAGATACGCAGTATTTT
cdr3_aa: CASSWGGRYADTQYF

j_call: TRBJ1-6
v_call: TRBV3-1/TRBV3-2
clone_size: NA
d_call: TRBD1
cdr3_nt: TGTGCCAGCAGCCAAGATGTAACCGGGACAGGGTTTAATTCACCCCTCCACTTT
cdr3_aa: CASSQDVTGTGFNSPLHF

j_call: TRBJ1-1
v_call: TRBV7-3
clone_size: NA
d_call: NA
cdr3_nt: TGTGCCACGAAGGGAGGGCAGAACACTGAAGCTTTCTTT
cdr3_aa: CATKGGQNTEAFF

j_call: TRBJ2-2
v_call: TRBV13
clone_size: NA
d_call: NA
cdr3_nt: TGTGCCAGCAGCTTAGGAGGGCCCCGGTGGAGGGGATCGAACACCGGGGAGCTGTTTTTT
cdr3_aa: CASSLGGPRWRGSNTGELFF

j_call: TRBJ2-2
v_call: TRBV7-8
clone_size: NA
d_call: NA
cdr3_nt: TGTGCCAGCAGCTCCTACCAGCGTGATACCGGGGAGCTGTTTTTT
cdr3_aa: CASSSYQRDTGELFF

j_call: TRBJ2-5
v_call: TRBV10-3
clone_size: NA
d_call: TRBD1
cdr3_nt: TGTGCCATCAGTGGATCCACAGGGGGTCAAGAGACCCAGTACTTC
cdr3_aa: CAISGSTGGQETQYF

j_call: TRBJ1-1
v_call: TRBV18
clone_size: NA
d_call: NA
cdr3_nt: TGTGCCAGCTCACCCCTCGGGGAAACTGAAGCTTTCTTT
cdr3_aa: CASSPLGETEAFF

j_call: TRBJ2-6
v_call: TRBV30
clone_size: NA
d_call: NA
cdr3_nt: TGTGCCTGGAGTGTCCCCAACTCTGGGGCCAACGTCCTGACTTTC
cdr3_aa: CAWSVPNSGANVLTF

j_call: TRBJ1-1
v_call: TRBV11-3
clone_size: NA
d_call: NA
cdr3_nt: TGTGCCAGCAGATACCAGGGTTACACTGAAGCTTTCTTT
cdr3_aa: CASRYQGYTEAFF

j_call: TRBJ1-6
v_call: TRBV6-4
clone_size: NA
d_call: NA
cdr3_nt: TGTGCCAGCAGTGCCAACCGGGTCGGCGGTTCACCCCTCCACTTT
cdr3_aa: CASSANRVGGSPLHF

j_call: TRBJ1-6
v_call: TRBV6-5
clone_size: once
d_call: TRBD1
cdr3_nt: TGTGCCAGCAGCAGAGGACAGGACGGTTCACCCCTCCACTTT
cdr3_aa: CASSRGQDGSPLHF

j_call: TRBJ2-1
v_call: TRBV19
clone_size: NA
d_call: NA
cdr3_nt: TGTGCCAGACCTTTGGGGAGATCTCCCTTCGATGAGCAGTTCTTC
cdr3_aa: CARPLGRSPFDEQFF

j_call: TRBJ1-2
v_call: TRBV3-1/TRBV3-2
clone_size: NA
d_call: TRBD1
cdr3_nt: TGTGCCAGCAGCCAAGGAGGGACAGGGGGCTTCATCAATGGCTACACCTTC
cdr3_aa: CASSQGGTGGFINGYTF

j_call: TRBJ2-3
v_call: TRBV7-2
clone_size: NA
d_call: NA
cdr3_nt: TGTGCCACCTCCCCTCGGGACAAATTTACAGATACGCAGTATTTT
cdr3_aa: CATSPRDKFTDTQYF

j_call: TRBJ2-7
v_call: TRBV28
clone_size: NA
d_call: NA
cdr3_nt: TGTGCCAGCAGTTTCCCTCCGGGCTACGAGCAGTACTTC
cdr3_aa: CASSFPPGYEQYF

j_call: TRBJ2-2
v_call: TRBV4-3
clone_size: NA
d_call: NA
cdr3_nt: TGCGCCAGCAGCCAAGAAGGGGGGGCGTTCTCCACCGGGGAGCTGTTTTTT
cdr3_aa: CASSQEGGAFSTGELFF

j_call: TRBJ2-7
v_call: TRBV20-1
clone_size: NA
d_call: NA
cdr3_nt: TGCAGTGCTAGTCGAACCGGGACACTCTCCTACGAGCAGTACTTC
cdr3_aa: CSASRTGTLSYEQYF

j_call: TRBJ1-1
v_call: TRBV5-1
clone_size: NA
d_call: TRBD1
cdr3_nt: TGCGCCAGCAGCTTACAGGGGGCTGAAGCTTTCTTT
cdr3_aa: CASSLQGAEAFF

j_call: TRBJ1-5
v_call: TRBV19
clone_size: NA
d_call: TRBD1
cdr3_nt: TGTGCCAGTAGCCGAGAAACAGGGGAAGGCAATCAGCCCCAGCATTTT
cdr3_aa: CASSRETGEGNQPQHF

j_call: TRBJ1-2
v_call: TRBV7-9
clone_size: NA
d_call: NA
cdr3_nt: TGTGCCAGCAGCTCGGAAGGGAGTTCCTATGGCTACACCTTC
cdr3_aa: CASSSEGSSYGYTF

j_call: TRBJ1-6
v_call: TRBV15
clone_size: NA
d_call: TRBD1
cdr3_nt: TGTGCCACCAGCGAGGACAGGGGAGTAGGTTCACCCCTCCACTTT
cdr3_aa: CATSEDRGVGSPLHF

j_call: TRBJ1-1
v_call: TRBV10-2
clone_size: NA
d_call: TRBD1
cdr3_nt: TGCGCCAGCACTACAGGGGGAACTGAAGCTTTCTTT
cdr3_aa: CASTTGGTEAFF

j_call: TRBJ2-7
v_call: TRBV11-2
clone_size: NA
d_call: NA
cdr3_nt: TGTGCCAGCAGCTTAACCAGGGGTGGAAACGAGCAGTACTTC
cdr3_aa: CASSLTRGGNEQYF

j_call: TRBJ2-2
v_call: TRBV27
clone_size: NA
d_call: NA
cdr3_nt: TGTGCCAGCAGTCCCACTAGTCCGAACACCGGGGAGCTGTTTTTT
cdr3_aa: CASSPTSPNTGELFF

j_call: TRBJ2-3
v_call: TRBV9
clone_size: NA
d_call: TRBD2
cdr3_nt: TGTGCCAGCAGCGTAGGGCGGGACGGGGGGACGCAGTATTTT
cdr3_aa: CASSVGRDGGTQYF

j_call: TRBJ2-1
v_call: TRBV6-5
clone_size: few
d_call: NA
cdr3_nt: TGTGCCAGCAGCCAGCGCTATGAGCAGTTCTTC
cdr3_aa: CASSQRYEQFF

j_call: TRBJ2-7
v_call: TRBV28
clone_size: NA
d_call: NA
cdr3_nt: TGTGCCAGCAGTTTTGGGCAGGGCTACGAGCAGTACTTC
cdr3_aa: CASSFGQGYEQYF

j_call: TRBJ2-3
v_call: TRBV4-1
clone_size: NA
d_call: TRBD2
cdr3_nt: TGCGCCAGCAGCCAAGAAACTAGCGGGTACACAGATACGCAGTATTTT
cdr3_aa: CASSQETSGYTDTQYF

j_call: TRBJ2-3
v_call: TRBV7-9
clone_size: NA
d_call: NA
cdr3_nt: TGTGCCAGCAGCTACAGCGGAGGGCACGATACGCAGTATTTT
cdr3_aa: CASSYSGGHDTQYF

j_call: TRBJ2-7
v_call: TRBV21-1
clone_size: NA
d_call: NA
cdr3_nt: TGTGCCAGCAGCCCACGGAGTTACGAGCAGTACTTC
cdr3_aa: CASSPRSYEQYF

j_call: TRBJ1-2
v_call: TRBV11-2
clone_size: NA
d_call: NA
cdr3_nt: TGTGCCAGCACCCAGGGTGGGTCCTATGGCTACACCTTC
cdr3_aa: CASTQGGSYGYTF

j_call: TRBJ2-5
v_call: TRBV7-9
clone_size: NA
d_call: TRBD2
cdr3_nt: TGTGCCAGCAGCTTAGAAGCGGGGGGGAGAGAGACCCAGTACTTC
cdr3_aa: CASSLEAGGRETQYF

j_call: TRBJ2-5
v_call: TRBV27
clone_size: NA
d_call: NA
cdr3_nt: TGTGCCAGCAGTTCCCGGGGCCAAGAGACCCAGTACTTC
cdr3_aa: CASSSRGQETQYF

j_call: TRBJ1-2
v_call: TRBV5-1
clone_size: NA
d_call: NA
cdr3_nt: TGCGCCAGCAGGACGGCAGGGGACTATGGCTACACCTTC
cdr3_aa: CASRTAGDYGYTF

j_call: TRBJ1-3
v_call: TRBV5-4
clone_size: NA
d_call: TRBD1
cdr3_nt: TGTGCCAGCAGCTTAAGACAGGGAGACACCATATATTTT
cdr3_aa: CASSLRQGDTIYF

j_call: TRBJ1-5
v_call: TRBV7-3
clone_size: once
d_call: NA
cdr3_nt: TGTGCCAGCAGCTTAAATCCCGGACATATTAGCAATCAGCCCCAGCATTTT
cdr3_aa: CASSLNPGHISNQPQHF

j_call: TRBJ2-7
v_call: TRBV27
clone_size: NA
d_call: TRBD2
cdr3_nt: TGTGCCAGCAGACGGGGACTACCTACCTACGAGCAGTACTTC
cdr3_aa: CASRRGLPTYEQYF

j_call: TRBJ1-6
v_call: TRBV7-9
clone_size: NA
d_call: NA
cdr3_nt: TGTGCCAGCAGCTTCGGGGGTCTGGATAATTCACCCCTCCACTTT
cdr3_aa: CASSFGGLDNSPLHF

j_call: TRBJ1-2
v_call: TRBV10-3
clone_size: NA
d_call: TRBD1
cdr3_nt: TGTGCCATCAGTGTCTACAGGGGGGACTATGGCTACACCTTC
cdr3_aa: CAISVYRGDYGYTF

j_call: TRBJ2-5
v_call: TRBV5-1
clone_size: NA
d_call: TRBD1
cdr3_nt: TGCGCCAGCAGCTCGACCGGGACAGAGGGCGAGACCCAGTACTTC
cdr3_aa: CASSSTGTEGETQYF

j_call: TRBJ1-4
v_call: TRBV19
clone_size: NA
d_call: TRBD1
cdr3_nt: TGTGCCAGTAGTTCGACAGGGGGTGAAAAACTGTTTTTT
cdr3_aa: CASSSTGGEKLFF

j_call: TRBJ1-1
v_call: TRBV18
clone_size: NA
d_call: NA
cdr3_nt: TGTGCCAGCTCACCACCCCTCGGACAGCACACTGAAGCTTTCTTT
cdr3_aa: CASSPPLGQHTEAFF

j_call: TRBJ2-2
v_call: TRBV5-4
clone_size: NA
d_call: TRBD2
cdr3_nt: TGTGCCAGCAGCTGGGATCTAGCGGGAGGGGGCACCGGGGAGCTGTTTTTT
cdr3_aa: CASSWDLAGGGTGELFF

j_call: TRBJ1-2
v_call: TRBV4-3
clone_size: NA
d_call: NA
cdr3_nt: TGCGCCAGCAGCCAAACACAGGGCCCCTATGGCTACACCTTC
cdr3_aa: CASSQTQGPYGYTF

j_call: TRBJ1-5
v_call: TRBV30
clone_size: once
d_call: NA
cdr3_nt: TGTGCCTGGAGTCCGCGGGGATCGGTGGGCAATCAGCCCCAGCATTTT
cdr3_aa: CAWSPRGSVGNQPQHF

j_call: TRBJ2-7
v_call: TRBV20-1
clone_size: NA
d_call: NA
cdr3_nt: TGCAGTGCTAGTCGGCGGGGCTCCTACGAGCAGTACTTC
cdr3_aa: CSASRRGSYEQYF

j_call: TRBJ2-4
v_call: TRBV4-2
clone_size: NA
d_call: NA
cdr3_nt: TGTGCCAGCAGCCAAGGTAGCGGTCTAGCCAAAAACATTCAGTACTTC
cdr3_aa: CASSQGSGLAKNIQYF

j_call: TRBJ1-6
v_call: TRBV6-2/TRBV6-3
clone_size: few
d_call: TRBD1
cdr3_nt: TGTGCCAGCAGTTCTCCGGGACAGAGGAATTCACCCCTCCACTTT
cdr3_aa: CASSSPGQRNSPLHF

j_call: TRBJ2-3
v_call: TRBV4-1
clone_size: NA
d_call: TRBD1
cdr3_nt: TGCGCCAGCAGCCAAGGGATTTACAGGGGAAGAGTGGGAGATACGCAGTATTTT
cdr3_aa: CASSQGIYRGRVGDTQYF

j_call: TRBJ1-1
v_call: TRBV19
clone_size: once
d_call: NA
cdr3_nt: TGTGCCAGTAGTATCGGGATTTCCAGGACTGAAGCTTTCTTT
cdr3_aa: CASSIGISRTEAFF

j_call: TRBJ2-5
v_call: TRBV4-1
clone_size: NA
d_call: TRBD2
cdr3_nt: TGCGCCAGCAGCCAAGATCCTAGCGGGAGTGAGACCCAGTACTTC
cdr3_aa: CASSQDPSGSETQYF

j_call: TRBJ1-3
v_call: TRBV30
clone_size: NA
d_call: NA
cdr3_nt: TGTGCCTGGAGTGTACGCGGAAGCTCTGGAAACACCATATATTTT
cdr3_aa: CAWSVRGSSGNTIYF

j_call: TRBJ1-1
v_call: TRBV28
clone_size: NA
d_call: NA
cdr3_nt: TGTGCCAGCAGCGAAGAGGGGAGGGCTGGGAACACTGAAGCTTTCTTT
cdr3_aa: CASSEEGRAGNTEAFF